Each of the 7 T cell receptor beta chains below was sequenced from the same sample in a study of blood T cell repertoires in COVID-19. Sequencing used immunoSEQ multiplex PCR; TCRdb keeps in-frame clones, though not all of them. The table records about 250,000 clones, roughly nine tenths of them present only once. The sequenced sample consisted of peripheral blood. The receptors here all came from a woman aged 60 to 75 who had recovered from COVID-19.

This chain uses TRBV1 with TRBJ2-3; TRBD2, the D gene given by the table, was not confirmed from the DNA. TRBV1 is marked as a pseudogene. The CDR3 has 17 amino acids. The CDR3 spells CTSSQDAQRGVTDTQYF. CDR3 bases: TGCACCAGCAGCCAAGATGCCCAGCGGGGGGTCACAGATACGCAGTATTTT.

The chain uses TRBV10-1 and TRBJ2-7; D may be TRBD2 (7 bases). Trimming took off 0 bases at V and 2 bases at J, with 20 bases between the two ends. CDR1 WNHNN and CDR2 SYGVQD come from the germline V gene (reference sequence). CDR3 length equals 18 residues. This CDR3 reads CASSESLGGDTLPYEQYF. The CDR3 DNA reads TGCGCCAGCAGTGAGTCGCTTGGGGGGGACACGCTCCCCTACGAGCAGTACTTC.

CDR3 loop: CASSQGTIEQFF. CDR3 sequence (DNA): TGCGCCAGCAGCCAAGGGACAATTGAGCAGTTCTTC. V gene TRBV4-1 combines with J gene TRBJ2-1, with D maybe TRBD1 (5 bases). Deletions cut 1 base from V and 9 bases from J, with 7 bases between. This CDR3 is built from 12 residues. Germline V lookup: CDR1 MGHRA, CDR2 YSYEKL.

This sequence joins TRBV7-2 and TRBJ2-5; D perhaps matches TRBD2 (6 bases). Germline assignment: CDR1 SGHTA and CDR2 FQGNSA. The CDR3 is 16 amino acids. V was pared by 1 base and J by 2 bases, with 14 bases between. The CDR3 DNA reads TGTGCCAGCAGCTTAGTACCGGGACTGATACAAGAGACCCAGTACTTC. Amino acids: CASSLVPGLIQETQYF.

The chain uses TRBV7-8 and TRBJ1-4, with TRBD1 matching 10 bases. V gave up 3 bases and J gave up 8 bases; unmatched junction bases: 3. Germline loops: CDR1 SGHVS, CDR2 FQNEAQ. The CDR3 is 14 residues long. CDR3 sequence (DNA): TGTGCCAGCAGCTTTGAGGACAGGGGGGAAAAACTGTTTTTT. Amino acids: CASSFEDRGEKLFF.

The chain combines TRBV14 with TRBJ2-7; D possibly corresponds to TRBD2 (5 bases). The CDR3 length is 16 residues. The germline V and J ends were trimmed by 4 bases and 0 bases, with 16 bases remaining between them. In germline, CDR1 is SGHDN, CDR2 FVKESK. The CDR3 protein is CASSRWFGITSYEQYF. The CDR3 DNA follows: TGTGCCAGCAGCCGGTGGTTCGGGATAACCTCCTACGAGCAGTACTTC.

The chain couples TRBV13 to TRBJ2-1; 7 bases are a match to TRBD1. This CDR3 has 14 amino acids. Germline V gives CDR1 PRHDT, CDR2 FYEKMQ (reference sequence). Trimming removed 5 bases from V and 8 bases from J; junction bases left unmatched: 9. As DNA, the CDR3 is TGTGCCAGCAGCCCCCTCGACAGGGTGGATGAGCAGTTCTTC. It specifies CASSPLDRVDEQFF. Filled out from reference TRBV13 and TRBJ2-1, the complete variable domain reads AAGVIQSPRHLIKEKRETATLKCYPIPRHDTVYWYQQGPGQDPQFLISFYEKMQSDKGSIPDRFSAQQFSDYHSELNMSSLELGDSALYFCASSPLDRVDEQFFGPGTRLTVL.